This record looks at one TCR beta chain sequence and its context. Its antigen is unknown. No base quality information exists; no much larger clone differs at one position. For sequencing of the TCRbeta CDR3 region, genomic DNA was extracted from the sorted cells. The immunoSEQ Assay was used to sequence the TCRbeta CDR3 regions. In TCRdb, the immuneACCESS table is reduced to in-frame sequences with V and J assigned. These tables do not hold every clone; where another copy was compared, an unresolved V gene accounts for under half, and the others remain unexplained. This sample holds 35,000 or so clones; approximately 84% were observed only once. The ten largest clones add up to about 20% of the sample. The germline V gene encodes CDR1 SQVTM and CDR2 ANQGSEA. Cut back by 6 bases and 1 base, the V and J ends lie 13 bases apart. The CDR3, from cysteine to phenylalanine, totals 13 residues. Just CDR3 DNA is preserved here, 39 bases in frame from base 1.

This specimen belongs to a study of OX40 agonist ivuxolimab in advanced cancers. Broadly, across the study: Ivuxolimab was a fully human IgG2 agonistic monoclonal antibody targeting the costimulatory receptor OX40 (CD134). Intravenous ivuxolimab was administered to patients every 2 weeks at six dose levels: 0.01, 0.1, 0.3, 1.5, 3 and 10 mg/kg. Of the 50 to 55 patients in dose escalation, 19 had hepatocellular carcinoma, some 15 had melanoma, 9 had renal cell carcinoma and 9 had head and neck cancer. A male proportion of under 85% and a mean age of 60 years, ranging from roughly 23 to 79, were recorded for the dose-escalation cohort. Patients were allowed to have had prior anti-PD-1, anti-PD-L1 or anti-CTLA-4 therapy, and 40% of the dose-escalation patients had been treated with checkpoint inhibitors. Three dose-escalation patients achieved partial responses, one with hepatocellular carcinoma and two with cutaneous melanoma. Peripheral TCRbeta sequencing was intended to test whether TCR sequence diversity was altered and clonal T-cell expansion was caused by ivuxolimab. The paper describes the monotherapy dose-escalation part (N ≈ 52 patients) of the phase I trial of ivuxolimab. The full study reports these points: Antigen specificity was not determined for the clonally expanded peripheral T cells. After ivuxolimab, more expanded clones were found on average in CD8+ T cells than in CD4+ T cells. At doses of 0.1 to 3.0 mg/kg, clonal expansion of both CD4+ and CD8+ blood T cells was observed from baseline to week 6. Low levels of normalized T-cell clonal expansion were also seen in some patients who did not respond. In partial responders in the 0.1-3.0 mg/kg groups, normalized peripheral clonal expansion was found to be among the lowest, especially among CD8+ T cells.

The trial excluded patients who had a history of autoimmune disease or who were on systemic immunosuppression. Peripheral blood for TCR sequencing was collected from all dose cohorts at baseline, on cycle 4 day 1, and on cycle 7 day 1. The samples were taken from a phase I, first-in-human, multicenter, open-label dose-escalation trial of ivuxolimab. Adults with locally advanced or metastatic melanoma, renal cell, hepatocellular, or head and neck squamous cell carcinoma were enrolled in the trial. Before TCR sequencing, CD4+ and CD8+ T cells were separately sorted from peripheral blood. The chain joins TRBV29-1 to TRBJ2-7; the D gene is perhaps TRBD2, on 5 matching bases. The source was CD4+ or CD8+ T cells sorted from blood, collected in a trial of the OX40 agonist ivuxolimab. The sequence was obtained from an adult with an advanced solid tumor such as melanoma, head and neck, liver or kidney cancer. The CDR3 is CSVCPRGSYEQYF. The nucleotide sequence reads as follows: TGCAGCGTGTGCCCTCGGGGATCCTACGAGCAGTACTTC.